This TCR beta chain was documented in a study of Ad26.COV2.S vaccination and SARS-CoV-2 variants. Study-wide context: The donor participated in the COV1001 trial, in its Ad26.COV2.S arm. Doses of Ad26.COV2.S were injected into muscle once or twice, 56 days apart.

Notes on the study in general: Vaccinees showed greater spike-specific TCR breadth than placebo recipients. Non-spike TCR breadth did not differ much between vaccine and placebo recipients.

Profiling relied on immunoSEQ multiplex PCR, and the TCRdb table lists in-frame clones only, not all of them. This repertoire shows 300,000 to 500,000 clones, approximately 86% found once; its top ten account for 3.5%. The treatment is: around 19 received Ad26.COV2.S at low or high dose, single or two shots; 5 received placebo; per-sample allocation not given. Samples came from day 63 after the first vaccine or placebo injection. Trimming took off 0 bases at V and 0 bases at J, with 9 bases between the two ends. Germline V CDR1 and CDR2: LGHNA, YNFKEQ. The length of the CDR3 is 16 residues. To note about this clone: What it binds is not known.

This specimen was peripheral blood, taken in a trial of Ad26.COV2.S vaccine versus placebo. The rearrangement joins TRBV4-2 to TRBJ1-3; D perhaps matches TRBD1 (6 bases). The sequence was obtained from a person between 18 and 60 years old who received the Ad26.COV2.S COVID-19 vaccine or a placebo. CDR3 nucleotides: TGTGCCAGCAGCCAAGATTGGACAGACTCTGGAAACACCATATATTTT. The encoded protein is CASSQDWTDSGNTIYF.